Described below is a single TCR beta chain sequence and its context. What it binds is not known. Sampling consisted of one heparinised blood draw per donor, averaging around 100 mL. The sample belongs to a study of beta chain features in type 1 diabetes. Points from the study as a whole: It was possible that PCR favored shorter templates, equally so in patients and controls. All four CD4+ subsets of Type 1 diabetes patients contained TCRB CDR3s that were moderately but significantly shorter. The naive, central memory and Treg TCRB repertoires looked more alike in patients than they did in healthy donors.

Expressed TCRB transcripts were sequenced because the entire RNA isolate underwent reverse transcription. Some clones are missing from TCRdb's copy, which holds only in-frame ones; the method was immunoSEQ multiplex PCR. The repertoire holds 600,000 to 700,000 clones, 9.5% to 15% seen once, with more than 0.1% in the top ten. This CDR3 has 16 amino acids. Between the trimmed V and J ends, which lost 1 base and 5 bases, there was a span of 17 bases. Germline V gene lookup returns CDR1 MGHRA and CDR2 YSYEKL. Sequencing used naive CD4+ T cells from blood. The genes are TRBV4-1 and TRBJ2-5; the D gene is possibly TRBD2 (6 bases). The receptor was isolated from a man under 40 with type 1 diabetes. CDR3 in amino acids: CASSQARAGTGETQYF. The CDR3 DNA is TGCGCCAGCAGCCAAGCCAGGGCGGGGACGGGGGAGACCCAGTACTTC.